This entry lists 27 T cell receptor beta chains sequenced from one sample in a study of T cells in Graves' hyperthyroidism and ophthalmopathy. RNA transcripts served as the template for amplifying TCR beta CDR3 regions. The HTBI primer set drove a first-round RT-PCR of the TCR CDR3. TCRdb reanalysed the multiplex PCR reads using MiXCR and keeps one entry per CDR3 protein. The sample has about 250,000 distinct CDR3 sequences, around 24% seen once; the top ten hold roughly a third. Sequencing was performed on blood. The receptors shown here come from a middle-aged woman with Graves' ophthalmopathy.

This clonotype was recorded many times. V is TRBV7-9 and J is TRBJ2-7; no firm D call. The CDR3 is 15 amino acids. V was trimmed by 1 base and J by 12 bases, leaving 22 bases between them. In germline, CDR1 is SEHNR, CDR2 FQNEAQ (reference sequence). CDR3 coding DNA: TGTGCCAGCAGCTTAGGGAGTCCCCAATCGGAAACTCCGTACTTC. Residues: CASSLGSPQSETPYF.

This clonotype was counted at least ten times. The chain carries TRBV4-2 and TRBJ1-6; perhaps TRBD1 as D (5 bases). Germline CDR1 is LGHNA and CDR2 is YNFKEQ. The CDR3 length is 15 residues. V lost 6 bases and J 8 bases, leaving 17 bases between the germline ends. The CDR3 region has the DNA TGTGCCAGCAGACCCCCGGGGCAGGGAGATTCACCCCTCCACTTT. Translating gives CASRPPGQGDSPLHF.

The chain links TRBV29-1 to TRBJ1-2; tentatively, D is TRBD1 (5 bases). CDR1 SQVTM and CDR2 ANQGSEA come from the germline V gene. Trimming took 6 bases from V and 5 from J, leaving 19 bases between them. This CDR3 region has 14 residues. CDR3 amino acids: CSVAAGTPWYGYTF. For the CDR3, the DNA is TGCAGCGTAGCGGCCGGGACGCCGTGGTATGGCTACACCTTC. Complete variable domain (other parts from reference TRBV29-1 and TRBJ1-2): SAVISQKPSRDICQRGTSLTIQCQVDSQVTMMFWYRQQPGQSLTLIATANQGSEATYESGFVIDKFPISRPNLTFSTLTVSNMSPEDSSIYLCSVAAGTPWYGYTFGSGTRLTVV.

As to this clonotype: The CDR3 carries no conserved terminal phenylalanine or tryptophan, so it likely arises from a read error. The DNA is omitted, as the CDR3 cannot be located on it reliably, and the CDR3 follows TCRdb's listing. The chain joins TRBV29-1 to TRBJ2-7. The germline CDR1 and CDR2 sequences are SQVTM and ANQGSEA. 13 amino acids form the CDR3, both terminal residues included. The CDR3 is CSVGSRTGYEQYL.

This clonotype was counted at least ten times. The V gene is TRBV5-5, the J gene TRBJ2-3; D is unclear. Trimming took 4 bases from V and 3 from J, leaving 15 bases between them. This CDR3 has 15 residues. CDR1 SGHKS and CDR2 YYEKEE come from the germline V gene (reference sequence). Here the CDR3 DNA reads TGTGCCAGCAGCAGAGTCGGAGACTTAACAGATACGCAGTATTTT. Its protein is CASSRVGDLTDTQYF.

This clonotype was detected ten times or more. The CDR3 here is CAIRDRDGPDTQYF. In DNA, the CDR3 is TGTGCCATCAGAGACAGGGACGGCCCAGATACGCAGTATTTT. The chain uses TRBV10-3 and TRBJ2-3, with 7 bases identical to TRBD1. Germline CDR1 and CDR2: ENHRY and SYGVKD. This CDR3 is 14 amino acids long. The V and J ends lost 6 bases and 4 bases, in that order; junction bases with no gene match: 7.

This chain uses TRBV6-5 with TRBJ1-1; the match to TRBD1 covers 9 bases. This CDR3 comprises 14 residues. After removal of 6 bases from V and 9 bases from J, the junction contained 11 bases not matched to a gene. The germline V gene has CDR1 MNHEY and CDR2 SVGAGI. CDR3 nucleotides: TGTGCCAGCAGAAACTCGGGACAGGGACAAAAAGCTTTCTTT. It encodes CASRNSGQGQKAFF.

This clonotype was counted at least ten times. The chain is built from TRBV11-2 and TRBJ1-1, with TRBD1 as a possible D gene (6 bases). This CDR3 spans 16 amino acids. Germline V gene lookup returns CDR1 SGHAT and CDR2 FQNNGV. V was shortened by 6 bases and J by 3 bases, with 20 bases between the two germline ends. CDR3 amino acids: CASRPRWGRPDTEAFF. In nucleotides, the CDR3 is TGTGCCAGCAGACCGAGGTGGGGGCGCCCTGACACTGAAGCTTTCTTT.

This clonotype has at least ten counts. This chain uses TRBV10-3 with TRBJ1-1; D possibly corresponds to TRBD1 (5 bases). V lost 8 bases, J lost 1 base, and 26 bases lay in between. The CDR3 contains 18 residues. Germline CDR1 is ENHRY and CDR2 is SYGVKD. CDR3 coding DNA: TGTGCCATCGGCAGACCGGGACTCTTGATTACCAAGAACACTGAAGCTTTCTTT. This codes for CAIGRPGLLITKNTEAFF.

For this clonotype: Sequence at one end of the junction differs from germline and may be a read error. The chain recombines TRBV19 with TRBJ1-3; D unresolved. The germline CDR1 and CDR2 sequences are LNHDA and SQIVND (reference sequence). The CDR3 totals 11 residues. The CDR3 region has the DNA TGTGCCATTTTCAAGGGCCACACCATATCTTTT. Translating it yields CAIFKGHTISF.

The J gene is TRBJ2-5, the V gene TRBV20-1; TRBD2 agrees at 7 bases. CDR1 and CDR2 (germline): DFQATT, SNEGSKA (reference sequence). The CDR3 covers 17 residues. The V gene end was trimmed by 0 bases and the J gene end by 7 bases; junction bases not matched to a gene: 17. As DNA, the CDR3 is TGCAGTGCTAGAGACAACCGGCGCGGCCCCTCGGGAGGGACCCAGTACTTC. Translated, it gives CSARDNRRGPSGGTQYF.

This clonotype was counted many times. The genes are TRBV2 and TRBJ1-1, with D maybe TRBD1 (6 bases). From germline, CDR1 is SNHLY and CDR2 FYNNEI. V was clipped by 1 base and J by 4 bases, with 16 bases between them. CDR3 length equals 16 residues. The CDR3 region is CASSEGAQGLPTEAFF. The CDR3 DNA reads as TGTGCCAGCAGTGAAGGTGCCCAGGGGTTGCCCACTGAAGCTTTCTTT.

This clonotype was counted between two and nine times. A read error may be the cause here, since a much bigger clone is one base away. The CDR3 nucleotides are TGTGCCAGCGGGATACAATCTGCCTACGAGCAGTACTTC. Translated, it gives CASGIQSAYEQYF. The chain combines TRBV2 with TRBJ2-7; no definite D call. Germline V gene lookup returns CDR1 SNHLY and CDR2 FYNNEI. The CDR3 runs 13 residues. The V end was cut by 8 bases, the J end by 2 bases, with 13 bases between.

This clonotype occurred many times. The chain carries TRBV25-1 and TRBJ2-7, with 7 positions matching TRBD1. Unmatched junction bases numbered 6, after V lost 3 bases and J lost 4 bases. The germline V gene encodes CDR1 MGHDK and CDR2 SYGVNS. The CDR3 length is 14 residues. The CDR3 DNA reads TGTGCCAGCAGTGATCCGACAGGGTATTACGAGCAGTACTTC. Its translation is CASSDPTGYYEQYF.

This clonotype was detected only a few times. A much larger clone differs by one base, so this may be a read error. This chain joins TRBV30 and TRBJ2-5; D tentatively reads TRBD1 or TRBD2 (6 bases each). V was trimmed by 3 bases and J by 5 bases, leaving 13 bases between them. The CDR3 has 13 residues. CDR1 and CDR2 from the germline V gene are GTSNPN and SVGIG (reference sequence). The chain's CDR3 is CAWRRGVRETQYF. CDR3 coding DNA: TGTGCCTGGAGAAGGGGGGTGAGGGAGACCCAGTACTTC.

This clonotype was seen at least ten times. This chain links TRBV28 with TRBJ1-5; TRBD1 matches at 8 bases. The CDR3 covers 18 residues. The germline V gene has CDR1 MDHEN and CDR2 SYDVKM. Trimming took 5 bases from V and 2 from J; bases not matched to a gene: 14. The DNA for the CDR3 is TGTGCCAGCAGTCCAGGGGGCAGGGGTGCGATGGGCAATCAGCCCCAGCATTTT. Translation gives CASSPGGRGAMGNQPQHF.

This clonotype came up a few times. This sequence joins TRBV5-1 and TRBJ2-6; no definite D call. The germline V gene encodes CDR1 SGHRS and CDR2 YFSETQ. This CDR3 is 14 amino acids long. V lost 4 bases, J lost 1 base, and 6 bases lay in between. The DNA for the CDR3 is TGCGCCAGCAGCCTCGAGTCTGGGGCCAACGTCCTGACTTTC. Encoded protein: CASSLESGANVLTF.

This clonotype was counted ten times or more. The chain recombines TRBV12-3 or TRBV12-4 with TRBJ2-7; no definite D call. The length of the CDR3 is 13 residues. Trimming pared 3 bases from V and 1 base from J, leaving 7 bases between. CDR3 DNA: TGTGCCAGCAGTTTCGGGCGATCCTACGAGCAGTACTTC. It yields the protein CASSFGRSYEQYF.

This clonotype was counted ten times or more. The CDR3 bases are TGTGCCAGTAGTATAGCCCGGGACAGGGTTTACGAGCAGTACTTC. It codes for CASSIARDRVYEQYF. V is TRBV19 and J is TRBJ2-7, with 9 bases that match TRBD1. Germline assignment: CDR1 LNHDA and CDR2 SQIVND (reference sequence). The CDR3 is 15 amino acids. Trimming cost V 1 base and J 4 bases; bases outside gene matches: 5.

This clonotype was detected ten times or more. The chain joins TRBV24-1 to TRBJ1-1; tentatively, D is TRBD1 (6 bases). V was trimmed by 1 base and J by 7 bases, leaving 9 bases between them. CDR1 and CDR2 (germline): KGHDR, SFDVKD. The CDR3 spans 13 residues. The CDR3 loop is CATSDFRGGEAFF. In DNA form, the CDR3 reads TGTGCCACCAGTGATTTCAGGGGAGGTGAAGCTTTCTTT.

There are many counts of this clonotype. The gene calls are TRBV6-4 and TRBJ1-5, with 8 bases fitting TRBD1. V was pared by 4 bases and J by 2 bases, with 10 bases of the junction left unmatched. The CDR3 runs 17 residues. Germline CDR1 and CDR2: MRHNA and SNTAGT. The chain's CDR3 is CASSASTGDKGNQPQHF. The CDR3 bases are TGTGCCAGCAGTGCATCGACAGGGGATAAGGGCAATCAGCCCCAGCATTTT.

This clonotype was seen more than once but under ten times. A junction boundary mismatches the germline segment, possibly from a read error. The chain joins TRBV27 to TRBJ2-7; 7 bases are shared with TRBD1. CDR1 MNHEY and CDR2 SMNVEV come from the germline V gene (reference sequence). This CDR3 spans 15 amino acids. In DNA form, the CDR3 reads TGTGCCAGCAGTTTACCGGCACAGGGGACAAACGAGCAGTCCTTC. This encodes CASSLPAQGTNEQSF.

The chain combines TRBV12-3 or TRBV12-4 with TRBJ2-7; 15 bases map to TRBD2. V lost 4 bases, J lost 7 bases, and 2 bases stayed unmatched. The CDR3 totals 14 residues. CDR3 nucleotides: TGTGCCAGCAGTTACGGACTAGCGGGAGGGGAGCAGTACTTC. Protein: CASSYGLAGGEQYF.

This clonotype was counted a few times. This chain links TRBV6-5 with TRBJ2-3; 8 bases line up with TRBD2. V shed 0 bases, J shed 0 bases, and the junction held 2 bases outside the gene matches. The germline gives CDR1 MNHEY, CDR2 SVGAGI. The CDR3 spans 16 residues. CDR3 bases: TGTGCCAGCAGTTACTCTAGCGGGATTAGCACAGATACGCAGTATTTT. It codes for CASSYSSGISTDTQYF.

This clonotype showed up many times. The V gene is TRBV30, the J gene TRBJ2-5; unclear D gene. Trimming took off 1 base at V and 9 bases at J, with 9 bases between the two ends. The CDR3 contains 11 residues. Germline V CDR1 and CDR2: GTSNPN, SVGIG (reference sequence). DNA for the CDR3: TGTGCCTGGAGTGGATCCCGGGCCCAGTACTTC. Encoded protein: CAWSGSRAQYF.

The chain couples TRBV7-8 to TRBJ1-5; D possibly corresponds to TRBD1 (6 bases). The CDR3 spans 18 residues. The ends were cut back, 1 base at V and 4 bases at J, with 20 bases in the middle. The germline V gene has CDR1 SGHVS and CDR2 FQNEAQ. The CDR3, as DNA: TGTGCCAGCAGCTTAGGCGTTTTGGGGGCGCGGGAAAATCAGCCCCAGCATTTT. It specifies CASSLGVLGARENQPQHF.

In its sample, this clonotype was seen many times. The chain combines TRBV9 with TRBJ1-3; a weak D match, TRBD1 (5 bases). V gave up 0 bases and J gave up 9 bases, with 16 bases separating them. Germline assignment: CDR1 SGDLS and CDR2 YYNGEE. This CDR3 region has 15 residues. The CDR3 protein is CASSVGSGGLGTIYF. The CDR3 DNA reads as TGTGCCAGCAGCGTAGGTTCGGGGGGTCTCGGCACCATATATTTT.